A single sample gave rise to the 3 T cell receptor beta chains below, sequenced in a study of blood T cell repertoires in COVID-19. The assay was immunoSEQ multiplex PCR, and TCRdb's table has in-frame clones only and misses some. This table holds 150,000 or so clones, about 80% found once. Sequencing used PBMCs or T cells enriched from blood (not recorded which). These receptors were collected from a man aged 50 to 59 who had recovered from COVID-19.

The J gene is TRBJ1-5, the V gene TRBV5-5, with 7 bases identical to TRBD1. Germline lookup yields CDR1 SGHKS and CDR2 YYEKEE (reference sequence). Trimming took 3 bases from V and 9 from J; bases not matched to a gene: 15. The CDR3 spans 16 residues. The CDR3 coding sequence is TGTGCCAGCAGCTGGGGGTCGACAGGGCAGAGAACGCCCCAGCATTTT. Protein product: CASSWGSTGQRTPQHF.

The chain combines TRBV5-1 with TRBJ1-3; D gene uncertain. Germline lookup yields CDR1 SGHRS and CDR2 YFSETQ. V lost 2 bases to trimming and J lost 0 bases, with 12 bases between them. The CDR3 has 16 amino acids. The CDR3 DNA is TGCGCCAGCAGCTTTGCAGGTCCCCTCTCTGGAAACACCATATATTTT. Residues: CASSFAGPLSGNTIYF.

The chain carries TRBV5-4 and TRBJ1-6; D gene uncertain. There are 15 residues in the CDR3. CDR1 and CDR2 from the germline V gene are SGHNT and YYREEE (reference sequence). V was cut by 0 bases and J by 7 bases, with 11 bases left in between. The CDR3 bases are TGTGCCAGCAGCTTGGATTCAGGCGTCAATTCACCCCTCCACTTT. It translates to CASSLDSGVNSPLHF.